What follows are 20 T cell receptor beta chains derived from one specimen sequenced in a study of post-analysis software for immune sequencing data. Whole-study findings and limits: Roughly 5 TRBV segments occurring more often in patients than controls included TRBV5-6, TRBV5-1 and TRBV20-1.

The library was made from cDNA and included unique molecular identifiers. One entry per CDR3 protein results from TCRdb running MiXCR on the PCR reads. This sample carries 450,000 to 650,000 distinct CDR3 sequences, about 44% of them seen once, and the ten largest clones take under 2%. No cognate antigen is known for these TCRs. Material for sequencing was blood. The receptors originated from a girl between 5 and 17 years old with multiple sclerosis.

The gene calls are TRBV6-1 and TRBJ2-7, with D possibly being TRBD2 (6 bases). The germline V gene has CDR1 MNHNS and CDR2 SASEGT. V lost 4 bases to trimming and J lost 0 bases, with 13 bases between them. The CDR3 totals 15 residues. Written as DNA, the CDR3 is TGTGCCAGCAGTGTAGCGGAAACCGCCTCCTACGAGCAGTACTTC. It is translated as CASSVAETASYEQYF.

CDR3 residues: CSASRRDSQETQYF. The DNA for the CDR3 is TGCAGTGCTAGCCGACGGGATTCCCAAGAGACCCAGTACTTC. The V call is TRBV20-1, the J call TRBJ2-5; D is perhaps TRBD2 (5 bases). Per germline, CDR1 DFQATT and CDR2 SNEGSKA (reference sequence). CDR3 length: 14 residues. The V and J ends lost 3 bases and 1 base respectively, with 12 bases between them.

This clonotype occurred a few times. The chain links TRBV7-6 to TRBJ2-1; weak D call: TRBD1 (6 bases). The CDR3 length is 15 residues. The ends were cut back, 0 bases at V and 8 bases at J, with 14 bases in the middle. CDR1 is SGHVS and CDR2 is FNYEAQ in the germline V gene. CDR3 protein: CASSLAGRGGHEQFF. DNA for the CDR3: TGTGCCAGCAGCTTAGCTGGCAGGGGTGGCCATGAGCAGTTCTTC.

The V call is TRBV7-9, the J call TRBJ2-1; no reliable D call. The germline V gene has CDR1 SEHNR and CDR2 FQNEAQ (reference sequence). Trimming cost V 5 bases and J 10 bases, with 3 bases left between them. The CDR3 is 9 residues long. The CDR3 nucleotides read TGTGCCAGCAGCGCGGAGCAGTTCTTC. Its protein product is CASSAEQFF.

This chain uses TRBV7-8 with TRBJ2-5; D may be TRBD1 (5 bases). The CDR3 covers 15 residues. From germline, CDR1 is SGHVS and CDR2 FQNEAQ. With 1 base removed from V and 5 bases from J, the gap between germline ends came to 14 bases. CDR3 sequence reads: CASSLERAGPETQYF. In DNA form, the CDR3 reads TGTGCCAGCAGCTTAGAAAGGGCAGGGCCGGAGACCCAGTACTTC.

This chain uses TRBV12-3 or TRBV12-4 with TRBJ2-7; D possibly corresponds to TRBD2 (5 bases). Trimming pared 2 bases from V and 12 bases from J, leaving 17 bases between. The CDR3 runs 13 residues. CDR3 DNA sequence: TGTGCCAGCAGTTTAAGTTCAGAGCGGAAGGGGTACTTC. This gives the protein CASSLSSERKGYF.

The V call is TRBV12-3 or TRBV12-4, the J call TRBJ2-5, with TRBD2 identical over 16 bases. The J segment lost 5 bases and the V segment lost 5 bases, leaving 5 bases of the junction unmatched. The CDR3 spans 16 residues. The CDR3 sequence: CASSGTSGRARETQYF. CDR3 DNA sequence: TGTGCCAGCAGTGGGACTAGCGGGAGGGCCCGGGAGACCCAGTACTTC.

The V and J genes are TRBV5-5 and TRBJ2-5, with a possible D match to TRBD1 (5 bases). V lost 3 bases and J 4 bases, leaving 13 bases between the germline ends. Germline V gives CDR1 SGHKS, CDR2 YYEKEE (reference sequence). This CDR3 is built from 14 residues. The CDR3 is CASSCGQGRETQYF. Here the CDR3 DNA reads TGTGCCAGCAGCTGCGGTCAGGGCAGAGAGACCCAGTACTTC.

CDR3 loop: CASSSPTVTDTQYF. CDR3 DNA: TGTGCCAGCAGCTCGCCGACGGTCACAGATACGCAGTATTTT. The genes are TRBV7-2 and TRBJ2-3; no clear D. The CDR3 runs to 14 residues. The germline gives CDR1 SGHTA, CDR2 FQGNSA. V gave up 4 bases and J gave up 2 bases, with 10 bases separating them.

This chain links TRBV27 with TRBJ1-2; weak D call: TRBD1 (5 bases). CDR1 and CDR2 (germline): MNHEY, SMNVEV (reference sequence). Trimming stripped 10 bases from V and 3 bases from J, with 18 bases between. The CDR3 runs to 14 residues. This chain's CDR3 is CATFVLGLYYGYTF. The CDR3 coding sequence is TGTGCCACCTTCGTCTTGGGACTTTACTATGGCTACACCTTC.

CDR3 nucleotide sequence: TGTGCCAGCAGCGAGGGGGGACACTCCTACGAGCAGTACTTC. Protein product: CASSEGGHSYEQYF. The chain uses TRBV9 and TRBJ2-7, with D perhaps assigned TRBD1 or TRBD2 (6 bases each). This CDR3 has 14 amino acids. V was cut by 3 bases and J by 0 bases, with 10 bases left in between. CDR1 is SGDLS and CDR2 is YYNGEE in the germline V gene.

V gene TRBV11-2 combines with J gene TRBJ1-2; D unclear. The CDR3 is 13 amino acids. V dropped 0 bases and J dropped 8 bases, with 10 bases sitting between them. From germline, CDR1 is SGHAT and CDR2 FQNNGV. The CDR3 DNA reads TGTGCCAGCAGCTTAGATCTGGGAGGCGGCTACACCTTC. Protein sequence: CASSLDLGGGYTF.

The J gene is TRBJ2-7, the V gene TRBV7-9; D is uncertain. Germline CDR1 reads SEHNR; CDR2 reads FQNEAQ (reference sequence). The length of the CDR3 is 13 residues. Trimming shortened V by 5 bases and J by 2 bases, and 10 bases separated the two germline ends. The CDR3 DNA follows: TGTGCCAGCAGCCCGACTGACGCCTACGAGCAGTACTTC. Translation: CASSPTDAYEQYF.

The V and J genes are TRBV24-1 and TRBJ2-1; D is undetermined. This CDR3 is built from 18 residues. CDR1 is KGHDR, CDR2 SFDVKD, per germline. V was clipped by 3 bases and J by 2 bases, with 19 bases between them. CDR3 nucleotides: TGTGCCACCAGTGATCTAGTATTCGGTGTCCGGACCTACAATGAGCAGTTCTTC. It yields the protein CATSDLVFGVRTYNEQFF.

The chain is built from TRBV4-1 and TRBJ1-5, with D tentatively TRBD1 (5 bases). Between the trimmed V and J ends, which lost 0 bases and 0 bases, there was a span of 12 bases. CDR3 length: 17 residues. Germline V gene data show CDR1 as MGHRA and CDR2 as YSYEKL. The CDR3 reads CASSQDPDSDSNQPQHF. The CDR3 bases are TGCGCCAGCAGCCAAGATCCTGACAGCGATAGCAATCAGCCCCAGCATTTT.

The V and J genes are TRBV29-1 and TRBJ2-3; D is perhaps TRBD1 or TRBD2 (6 bases each). The germline gives CDR1 SQVTM, CDR2 ANQGSEA. The CDR3 sequence is 14 residues long. V was pared by 7 bases and J by 4 bases, with 18 bases between. The CDR3 bases are TGCAGCGCGGAAAAGGGGGGCATCGCAGATACGCAGTATTTT. It is translated as CSAEKGGIADTQYF.

This clonotype was counted between two and nine times. The rearrangement uses TRBV10-3 and TRBJ2-7; TRBD2 matches at 7 bases. The germline gives CDR1 ENHRY, CDR2 SYGVKD. The CDR3 covers 11 residues. V was clipped by 8 bases and J by 6 bases; unmatched bases: 4. CDR3 amino acids: CAIGGVREQYF. CDR3 in DNA: TGTGCCATCGGGGGGGTCCGCGAGCAGTACTTC.

The CDR3 bases are TGCAGTGCTCCCTCGACAGGGGGCGAGGACTATGGCTACACCTTC. Its translation is CSAPSTGGEDYGYTF. This chain uses TRBV20-1 with TRBJ1-2, with 10 bases fitting TRBD1. After removal of 5 bases from V and 3 bases from J, the junction contained 9 bases not matched to a gene. The length of the CDR3 is 15 residues. Germline assignment: CDR1 DFQATT and CDR2 SNEGSKA (reference sequence).

This clonotype was recorded once. At one end, the junction sequence differs from germline, possibly due to a read error. The rearrangement joins TRBV6-1 to TRBJ2-1; possibly TRBD1 for D (6 bases). CDR3 length: 14 amino acids. Germline assignment: CDR1 MNHNS and CDR2 SASEGT. CDR3 residues: CAGSERGRGNEQFF. For the CDR3, the DNA is TGTGCCGGCAGTGAAAGGGGCAGGGGAAATGAGCAGTTCTTC.

A few counts support this clonotype. J is TRBJ2-5 and V is TRBV10-3, with 8 positions matching TRBD2. The trim removed 8 bases at V and 5 bases at J, leaving 7 bases unmatched. Germline CDR1 reads ENHRY; CDR2 reads SYGVKD. The length of the CDR3 is 13 residues. CDR3 sequence: CAIRSAGEETQYF. For the CDR3, the DNA is TGTGCCATCCGGTCAGCGGGAGAGGAGACCCAGTACTTC.